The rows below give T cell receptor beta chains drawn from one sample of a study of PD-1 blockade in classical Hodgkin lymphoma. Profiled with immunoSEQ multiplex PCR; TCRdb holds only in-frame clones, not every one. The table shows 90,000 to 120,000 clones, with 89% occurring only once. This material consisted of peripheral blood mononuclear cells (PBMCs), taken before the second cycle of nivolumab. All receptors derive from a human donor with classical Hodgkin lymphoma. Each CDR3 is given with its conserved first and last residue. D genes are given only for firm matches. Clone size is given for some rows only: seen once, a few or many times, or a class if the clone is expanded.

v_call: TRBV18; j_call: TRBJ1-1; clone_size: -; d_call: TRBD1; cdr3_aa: CASSPARGQGSEAFF; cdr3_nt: TGTGCCAGCTCACCTGCTCGAGGACAGGGAAGTGAAGCTTTCTTT
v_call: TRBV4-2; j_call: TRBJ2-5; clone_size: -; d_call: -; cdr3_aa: CASSSGTIKQETQYF; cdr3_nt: TGTGCCAGCAGTTCCGGGACAATTAAACAAGAGACCCAGTACTTC
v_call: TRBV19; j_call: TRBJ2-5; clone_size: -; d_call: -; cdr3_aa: CASTPRGLNQETQYF; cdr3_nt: TGTGCCAGTACCCCCCGTGGACTAAACCAAGAGACCCAGTACTTC
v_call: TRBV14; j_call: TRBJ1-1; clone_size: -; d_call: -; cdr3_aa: CASSQGRLLIPGGNTEAFF; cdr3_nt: TGTGCCAGCAGCCAGGGGAGGCTATTAATCCCAGGTGGTAACACTGAAGCTTTCTTT
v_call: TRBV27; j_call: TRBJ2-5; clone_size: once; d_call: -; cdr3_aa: CASSWAAGPVEQYF; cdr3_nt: TGTGCCAGCAGTTGGGCGGCAGGACCCGTGGAGCAGTACTTC
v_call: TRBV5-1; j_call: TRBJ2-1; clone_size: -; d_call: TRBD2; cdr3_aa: CASSRTSGGSYNEQFF; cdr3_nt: TGCGCCAGCAGCCGGACTAGCGGGGGCTCCTACAATGAGCAGTTCTTC
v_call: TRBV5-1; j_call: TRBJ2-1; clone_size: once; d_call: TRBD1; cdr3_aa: CASSLGQGSDEQFF; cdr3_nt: TGCGCCAGCAGCTTGGGACAGGGGTCGGATGAGCAGTTCTTC
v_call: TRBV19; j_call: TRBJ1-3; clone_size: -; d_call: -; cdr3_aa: CASSIRGPGNTIYF; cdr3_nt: TGTGCCAGTAGTATTCGAGGTCCTGGAAACACCATATATTTT
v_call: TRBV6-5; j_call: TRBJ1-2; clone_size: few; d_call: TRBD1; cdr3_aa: CASSATGLYGYTF; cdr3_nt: TGTGCCAGCAGCGCGACAGGGCTTTATGGCTACACCTTC
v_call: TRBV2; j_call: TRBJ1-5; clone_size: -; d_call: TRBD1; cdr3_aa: CASSAKGARNQPQHF; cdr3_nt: TGTGCCAGCAGTGCCAAGGGGGCTCGCAATCAGCCCCAGCATTTT
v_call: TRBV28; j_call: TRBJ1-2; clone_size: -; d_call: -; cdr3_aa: CASSVDKADGYTF; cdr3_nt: TGTGCCAGCAGTGTAGACAAGGCAGATGGCTACACCTTC
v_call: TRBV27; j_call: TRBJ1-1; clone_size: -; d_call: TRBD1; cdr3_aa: CASSLYPGDRGQKRNTEAFF; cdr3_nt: TGTGCCAGCAGTTTATACCCCGGGGACAGGGGGCAGAAGAGGAACACTGAAGCTTTCTTT
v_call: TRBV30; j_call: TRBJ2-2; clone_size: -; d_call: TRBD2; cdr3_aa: CAWLRGGNANTGELFF; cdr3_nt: TGTGCCTGGCTTCGGGGGGGGAACGCGAACACCGGGGAGCTGTTTTTT
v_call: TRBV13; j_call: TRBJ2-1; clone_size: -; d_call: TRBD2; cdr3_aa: CASSLVVAGGYNEQFF; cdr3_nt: TGTGCCAGCAGCTTAGTGGTAGCGGGAGGGTACAATGAGCAGTTCTTC
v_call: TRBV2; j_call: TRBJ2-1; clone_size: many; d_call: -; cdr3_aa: CASTSLEQFF; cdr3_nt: TGTGCCAGCACCTCACTAGAGCAGTTCTTC
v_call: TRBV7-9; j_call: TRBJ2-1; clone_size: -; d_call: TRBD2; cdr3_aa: CASSLLISGAYNEQFF; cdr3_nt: TGTGCCAGCAGCTTACTGATTAGCGGGGCCTACAATGAGCAGTTCTTC
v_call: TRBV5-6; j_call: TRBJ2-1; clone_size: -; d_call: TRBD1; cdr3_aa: CASSSTTGDMSYNEQFF; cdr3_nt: TGTGCCAGCAGCTCAACTACAGGGGATATGTCCTACAATGAGCAGTTCTTC
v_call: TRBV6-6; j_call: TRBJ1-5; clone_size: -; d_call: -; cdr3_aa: CASSYSRAPQHF; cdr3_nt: TGTGCCAGCAGTTACTCTCGAGCGCCCCAGCATTTT
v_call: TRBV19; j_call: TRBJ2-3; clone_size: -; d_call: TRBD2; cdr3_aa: CASSNGGYAGGRADTQYF; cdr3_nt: TGTGCCAGTAGTAATGGGGGATACGCGGGAGGGAGGGCAGATACGCAGTATTTT
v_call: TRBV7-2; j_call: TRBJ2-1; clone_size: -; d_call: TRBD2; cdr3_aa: CASTPVAGDYNEQFF; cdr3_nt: TGTGCCAGCACCCCGGTGGCGGGAGACTACAATGAGCAGTTCTTC
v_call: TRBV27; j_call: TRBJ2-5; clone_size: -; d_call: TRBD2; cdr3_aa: CASSLSLAEDQETQYF; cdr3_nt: TGTGCCAGCAGTTTAAGCCTAGCGGAGGACCAAGAGACCCAGTACTTC
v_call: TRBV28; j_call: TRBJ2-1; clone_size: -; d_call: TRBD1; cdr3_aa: CASSSTGGLSSYNEQFF; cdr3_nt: TGTGCCAGCAGTTCCACAGGGGGCCTAAGCTCCTACAATGAGCAGTTCTTC
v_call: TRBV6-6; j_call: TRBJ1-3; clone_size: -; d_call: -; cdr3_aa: CASSYEKLGNTIYF; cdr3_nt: TGTGCCAGCAGTTACGAGAAACTAGGAAACACCATATATTTT
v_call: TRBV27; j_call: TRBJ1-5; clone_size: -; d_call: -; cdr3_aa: CASSSSARGTNQPQHF; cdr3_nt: TGTGCCAGCAGTTCATCCGCCCGGGGTACGAATCAGCCCCAGCATTTT
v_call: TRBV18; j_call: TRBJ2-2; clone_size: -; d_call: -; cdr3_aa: CASSPLAAGELFF; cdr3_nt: TGTGCCAGCTCACCACTCGCGGCCGGGGAGCTGTTTTTT
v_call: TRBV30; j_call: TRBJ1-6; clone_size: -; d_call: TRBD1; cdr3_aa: CAWRPGQSNSPLHF; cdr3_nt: TGTGCCTGGAGACCGGGACAGTCAAATTCACCCCTCCACTTT
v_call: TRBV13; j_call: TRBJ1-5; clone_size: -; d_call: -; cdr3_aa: CASSLRGSNQPQHF; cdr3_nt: TGTGCCAGCAGCTTACGAGGGTCAAATCAGCCCCAGCATTTT
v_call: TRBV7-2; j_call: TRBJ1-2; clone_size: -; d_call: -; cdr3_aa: CASSLLIGRWDGYTF; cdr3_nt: TGTGCCAGCAGCTTACTGATAGGGCGGTGGGATGGCTACACCTTC
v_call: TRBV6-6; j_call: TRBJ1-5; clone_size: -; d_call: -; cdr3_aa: CASSPDGPNQPQHF; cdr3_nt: TGTGCCAGCAGCCCTGACGGTCCCAATCAGCCCCAGCATTTT
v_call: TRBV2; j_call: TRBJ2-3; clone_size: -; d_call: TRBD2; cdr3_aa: CASSRQTSGSSTQYF; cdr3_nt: TGTGCCAGCAGTCGCCAGACTAGCGGGAGTAGTACGCAGTATTTT
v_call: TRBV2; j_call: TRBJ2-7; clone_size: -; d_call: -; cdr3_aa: CASSELVWRANDEQYF; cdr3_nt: TGTGCCAGCAGTGAACTTGTCTGGCGGGCAAACGACGAGCAGTACTTC
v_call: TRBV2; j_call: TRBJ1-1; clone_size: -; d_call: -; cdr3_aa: CASSVTDEMNTEAFF; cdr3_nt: TGTGCCAGCAGTGTTACCGATGAAATGAACACTGAAGCTTTCTTT
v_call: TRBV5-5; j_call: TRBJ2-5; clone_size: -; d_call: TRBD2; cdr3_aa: CASSKRLAGIETQYF; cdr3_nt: TGTGCCAGCAGTAAACGACTAGCGGGCATAGAGACCCAGTACTTC
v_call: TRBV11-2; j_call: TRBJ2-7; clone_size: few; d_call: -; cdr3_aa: CASSLDRGGDEQYF; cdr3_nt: TGTGCCAGCAGCTTAGACAGGGGGGGTGACGAGCAGTACTTC
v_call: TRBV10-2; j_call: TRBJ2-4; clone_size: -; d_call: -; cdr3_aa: CASSESFVRGGKNIQYF; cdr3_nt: TGCGCCAGCAGTGAGTCTTTTGTTAGGGGTGGAAAAAACATTCAGTACTTC
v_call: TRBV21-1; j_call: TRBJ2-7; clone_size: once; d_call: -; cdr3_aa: CASSKEWRGQGSDEQYF; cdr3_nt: TGTGCCAGCAGCAAAGAGTGGAGGGGACAGGGGAGCGACGAGCAGTACTTC
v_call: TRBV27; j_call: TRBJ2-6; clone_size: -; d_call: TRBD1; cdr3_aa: CASSRFSAGTGVAGANVLTF; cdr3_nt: TGTGCCAGCAGTCGATTCTCTGCGGGGACAGGGGTAGCTGGGGCCAACGTCCTGACTTTC
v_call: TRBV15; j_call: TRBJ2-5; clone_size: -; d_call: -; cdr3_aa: CATLRRGTETQYF; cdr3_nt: TGTGCCACCCTCCGCCGGGGGACCGAGACCCAGTACTTC
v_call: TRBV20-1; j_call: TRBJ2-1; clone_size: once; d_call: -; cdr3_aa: CSALSRYGQFF; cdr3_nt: TGCAGTGCTTTATCCCGGTATGGGCAGTTCTTC
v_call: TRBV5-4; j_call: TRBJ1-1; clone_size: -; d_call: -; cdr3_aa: CASSLVGAKNTEAFF; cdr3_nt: TGTGCCAGCAGCTTGGTTGGGGCAAAGAACACTGAAGCTTTCTTT
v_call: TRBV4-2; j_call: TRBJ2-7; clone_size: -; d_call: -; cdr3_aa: CASSQERGANSYEQYF; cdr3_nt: TGTGCCAGCAGCCAAGAAAGGGGGGCTAACTCCTACGAGCAGTACTTC
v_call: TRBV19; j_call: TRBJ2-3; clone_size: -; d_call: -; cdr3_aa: CASSIAADTQYF; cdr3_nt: TGTGCCAGTAGTATAGCCGCTGATACGCAGTATTTT
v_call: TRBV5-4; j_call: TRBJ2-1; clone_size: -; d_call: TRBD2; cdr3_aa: CASSPSALAGGYNEQFF; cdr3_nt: TGTGCCAGCAGCCCCTCGGCGCTAGCGGGAGGGTACAATGAGCAGTTCTTC
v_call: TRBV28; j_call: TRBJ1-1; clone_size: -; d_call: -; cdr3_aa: CASSFLTPGQDTEAFF; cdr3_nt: TGTGCCAGCAGCTTCCTCACCCCGGGGCAGGACACTGAAGCTTTCTTT
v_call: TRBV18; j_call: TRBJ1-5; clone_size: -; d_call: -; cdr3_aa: CASSPRAGAGNQPQHF; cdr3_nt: TGTGCCAGCTCACCCCGGGCGGGGGCTGGCAATCAGCCCCAGCATTTT
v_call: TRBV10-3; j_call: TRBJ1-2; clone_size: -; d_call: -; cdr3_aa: CASSYAQVDYGYTF; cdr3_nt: TGTGCCAGCAGTTACGCCCAAGTGGACTATGGCTACACCTTC
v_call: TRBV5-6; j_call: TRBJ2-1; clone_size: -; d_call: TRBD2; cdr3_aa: CASSFRIAGPSFEQFF; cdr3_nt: TGTGCCAGCAGCTTTAGAATAGCGGGTCCGTCTTTTGAGCAGTTCTTC
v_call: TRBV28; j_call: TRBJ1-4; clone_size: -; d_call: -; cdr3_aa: CASTSGRAAEKLFF; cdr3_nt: TGTGCCAGCACTAGTGGCAGAGCGGCTGAAAAACTGTTTTTT
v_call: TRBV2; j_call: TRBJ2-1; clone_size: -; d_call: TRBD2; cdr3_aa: CASGTSAINNEQFF; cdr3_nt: TGTGCCAGTGGGACTAGCGCGATAAACAATGAGCAGTTCTTC
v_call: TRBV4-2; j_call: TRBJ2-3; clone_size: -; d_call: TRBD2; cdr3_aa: CASSQDPATSGRNTQYF; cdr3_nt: TGTGCCAGCAGCCAAGATCCGGCGACTAGCGGGAGGAATACGCAGTATTTT
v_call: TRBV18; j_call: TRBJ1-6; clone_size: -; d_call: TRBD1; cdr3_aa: CASSRDSPENSPLHF; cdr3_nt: TGTGCCAGCTCACGGGACAGTCCGGAGAATTCACCCCTCCACTTT
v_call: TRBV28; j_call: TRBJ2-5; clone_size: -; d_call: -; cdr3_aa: CASSTSGTPTRRTQYF; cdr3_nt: TGTGCCAGCAGTACGTCCGGGACCCCAACCCGGCGGACCCAGTACTTC
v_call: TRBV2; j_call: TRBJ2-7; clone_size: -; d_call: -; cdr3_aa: CASSVPGAGTYEQYF; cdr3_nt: TGTGCCAGCAGTGTCCCCGGGGCAGGAACCTACGAGCAGTACTTC
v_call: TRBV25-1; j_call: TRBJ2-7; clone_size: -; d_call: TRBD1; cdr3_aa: CASSEWGTGPAEQYF; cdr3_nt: TGTGCCAGCAGTGAATGGGGGACAGGGCCGGCCGAGCAGTACTTC